Each of the 11 T cell receptor beta chains below was sequenced from the same sample in a study of blood T cell repertoires in COVID-19. Measured with immunoSEQ multiplex PCR; TCRdb has only the in-frame clones, and not every one. The table has about 240,000 clones, about 85% seen once; the top ten hold around 6.9%. Specimen: peripheral blood. The receptors were gathered from a man aged 55 to 70 who had recovered from COVID-19.

The chain employs TRBV19 and TRBJ2-7, with D tentatively TRBD2 (5 bases). Germline values: CDR1 LNHDA, CDR2 SQIVND (reference sequence). Between the trimmed V and J ends, which lost 7 bases and 3 bases, there was a span of 19 bases. CDR3 length equals 15 residues. The CDR3 DNA follows: TGTGCCAGTATAATACCCGGAAACGAGGGCTACGAGCAGTACTTC. This translates into CASIIPGNEGYEQYF. The complete variable domain, with remaining parts taken from reference TRBV19 and TRBJ2-7, reads DGGITQSPKYLFRKEGQNVTLSCEQNLNHDAMYWYRQDPGQGLRLIYYSQIVNDFQKGDIAEGYSVSREKKESFPLTVTSAQKNPTAFYLCASIIPGNEGYEQYFGPGTRLTVT.

V is TRBV5-1 and J is TRBJ2-7; unclear D gene. This CDR3 contains 14 residues. Germline lookup yields CDR1 SGHRS and CDR2 YFSETQ. Trimming took 0 bases from V and 3 from J, leaving 10 bases between them. The CDR3 coding sequence is TGCGCCAGCAGCTTGGCCGGCGGTGGCTACGAGCAGTACTTC. Its protein is CASSLAGGGYEQYF.

This chain joins TRBV18 and TRBJ2-3; D gene ambiguous. Germline V gene sequence: CDR1 KGHSH, CDR2 LQKENI. With 0 bases removed from V and 5 bases from J, the gap between germline ends came to 12 bases. CDR3 length: 15 amino acids. CDR3 sequence reads: CASSPPNLRRDTQYF. In DNA, the CDR3 is TGTGCCAGCTCACCACCCAATCTGAGGAGAGATACGCAGTATTTT.

The chain couples TRBV5-1 to TRBJ2-3; 10 bases are shared with TRBD2. The CDR3 consists of 14 residues. V was clipped by 4 bases and J by 4 bases; unmatched bases: 3. Germline CDR1 reads SGHRS; CDR2 reads YFSETQ. The CDR3 bases are TGCGCCAGCAGCCCCCTAGCGGGGGCAGATACGCAGTATTTT. Translation gives CASSPLAGADTQYF.

The chain links TRBV11-3 to TRBJ2-1; 8 nucleotides match TRBD2. This CDR3 has 17 amino acids. Germline CDR1 is SGHNT and CDR2 is YENEEA. Losses at the gene ends were 0 bases for V and 6 bases for J; bases not matched to a gene: 10. The CDR3, as DNA: TGTGCCAGCAGCTTAGATCGATCGCGGGGGGCGAGCAATGAGCAGTTCTTC. Its protein is CASSLDRSRGASNEQFF.

The V call is TRBV6-2 or TRBV6-3, the J call TRBJ1-5, with a weak D call TRBD1 (6 bases). V was clipped by 2 bases and J by 7 bases, with 12 bases between them. The germline V gene encodes CDR1 MNHEY and CDR2 SVGEGT. The length of the CDR3 is 14 residues. The CDR3 nucleotides read TGTGCCAGCAGTTACGGGACATCGGGCCAGCCCCAGCATTTT. This encodes CASSYGTSGQPQHF.

This rearrangement joins TRBV6-2 or TRBV6-3 to TRBJ1-3, with D maybe TRBD1 (6 bases). The germline V gene encodes CDR1 MNHEY and CDR2 SVGEGT. This CDR3 is 16 amino acids long. Trimming pared 0 bases from V and 3 bases from J, leaving 12 bases between. The CDR3 nucleotides read TGTGCCAGCAGTTACTCGATCAGGGGTGGTGGAAACACCATATATTTT. It encodes CASSYSIRGGGNTIYF.

A single count supports this clone. The chain joins TRBV6-5 to TRBJ2-3; 7 nucleotides match TRBD1. J gave up 3 bases and V 6 bases, and 9 bases lay outside the gene matches. CDR3 size: 15 residues. Germline values: CDR1 MNHEY, CDR2 SVGAGI. The CDR3 region is CASRITGARTDTQYF. The CDR3 bases are TGTGCCAGCAGAATCACAGGGGCGAGGACAGATACGCAGTATTTT.

The chain employs TRBV19 and TRBJ1-2; 8 bases match TRBD1. The CDR3 is 15 amino acids. V trimming: 7 bases; J trimming: 1 base; junction bases outside the gene matches: 8. The V gene's germline CDR1 is LNHDA and CDR2 SQIVND (reference sequence). The CDR3, as DNA: TGTGCCAGTACTCCGACAGGGGCCTTTAACTATGGCTACACCTTC. Amino acids: CASTPTGAFNYGYTF. Complete variable domain (other parts from reference TRBV19 and TRBJ1-2): DGGITQSPKYLFRKEGQNVTLSCEQNLNHDAMYWYRQDPGQGLRLIYYSQIVNDFQKGDIAEGYSVSREKKESFPLTVTSAQKNPTAFYLCASTPTGAFNYGYTFGSGTRLTVV.

This clone is a singleton in its sample. V and J are TRBV24-1 and TRBJ1-5; 12 bases map to TRBD1. This CDR3 comprises 16 residues. Trimming took 4 bases from V and 6 from J; bases not matched to a gene: 6. Germline CDR1 reads KGHDR; CDR2 reads SFDVKD. This CDR3 reads CATSDPGTGGRQPQHF. Here the CDR3 DNA reads TGTGCCACCAGTGACCCTGGGACAGGGGGCCGTCAGCCCCAGCATTTT.

In this sample, this clone turned up a few times. V and J are TRBV6-5 and TRBJ1-1, with D maybe TRBD1 (6 bases). The V end was cut by 6 bases, the J end by 10 bases, with 18 bases between. The CDR3 runs 13 residues. The germline CDR1 and CDR2 sequences are MNHEY and SVGAGI. The CDR3 protein is CASSAGEGQTAFF. In DNA, the CDR3 is TGTGCCAGCAGCGCAGGGGAGGGCCAAACAGCTTTCTTT.